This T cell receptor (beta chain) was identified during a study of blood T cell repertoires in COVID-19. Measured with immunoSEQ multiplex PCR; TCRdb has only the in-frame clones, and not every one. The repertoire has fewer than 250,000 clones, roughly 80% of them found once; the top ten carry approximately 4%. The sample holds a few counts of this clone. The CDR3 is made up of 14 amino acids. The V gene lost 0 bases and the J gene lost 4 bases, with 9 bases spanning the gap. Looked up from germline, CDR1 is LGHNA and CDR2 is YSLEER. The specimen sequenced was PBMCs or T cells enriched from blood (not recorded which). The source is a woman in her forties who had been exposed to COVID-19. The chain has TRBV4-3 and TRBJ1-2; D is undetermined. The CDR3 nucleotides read TGCGCCAGCAGCCAAGAGGAGAGGCTCTATGGCTACACCTTC. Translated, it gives CASSQEERLYGYTF.